A selection of T cell receptor beta chains follows, all from one sample in a study of blood T cell repertoires in COVID-19. The repertoire was sequenced with immunoSEQ multiplex PCR; TCRdb's copy has only in-frame clones and lacks some. This table holds 200,000 to 250,000 clones, 84% found once. Sequences were obtained from peripheral blood. The receptors shown here come from a man aged 30-40 years with active or convalescent COVID-19. Both conserved end residues are part of each CDR3. A D gene is named only where the DNA matches it firmly. Clone size is shown for a subset of rows, as once, few, many or a class of expanded clone.

j_call	cdr3_length	v_call	clone_size	d_call	cdr3_aa	cdr3_nt
TRBJ2-1	13	TRBV28	.	.	CASNSGLYNEQFF	TGTGCCAGTAATAGCGGACTCTACAATGAGCAGTTCTTC
TRBJ1-2	12	TRBV5-6	.	.	CASSTHRVGYTF	TGTGCCAGCAGCACGCACCGGGTCGGCTACACCTTC
TRBJ2-7	14	TRBV5-1	.	TRBD2	CASSPSGGSYEQYF	TGCGCCAGCAGCCCGAGCGGGGGCAGCTACGAGCAGTACTTC
TRBJ2-7	16	TRBV5-1	.	TRBD2	CASSLEGSGRAQEQYF	TGCGCCAGCAGCTTGGAAGGAAGCGGGAGGGCCCAAGAGCAGTACTTC
TRBJ1-2	15	TRBV7-2	.	TRBD1	CASSNLGTGIGGYTF	TGTGCCAGCAGCAACTTAGGGACAGGGATTGGGGGCTACACCTTC
TRBJ2-1	15	TRBV7-3	many	TRBD2	CASSEGLADFNEQFF	TGTGCCAGCAGCGAGGGACTAGCGGACTTCAATGAGCAGTTCTTC
TRBJ2-5	12	TRBV19	.	.	CASRLAGETQYF	TGTGCCAGTAGACTAGCAGGAGAGACCCAGTACTTC
TRBJ2-7	14	TRBV4-2	.	TRBD2	CASSSGTSGSEQYF	TGTGCCAGCAGCTCCGGGACTAGCGGGTCAGAGCAGTACTTC
TRBJ2-5	15	TRBV4-3	.	.	CASSQGGAIQETQYF	TGCGCCAGCAGCCAAGGCGGGGCTATCCAAGAGACCCAGTACTTC
TRBJ2-7	12	TRBV5-4	.	.	CASSGRQDEQYF	TGTGCCAGCAGCGGAAGACAGGACGAGCAGTACTTC
TRBJ2-3	12	TRBV19	.	.	CASSPQFDTQYF	TGTGCCAGTAGTCCGCAGTTTGATACGCAGTATTTT
TRBJ1-1	13	TRBV2	.	.	CASNDLGATEAFF	TGTGCCAGCAACGACCTGGGGGCCACTGAAGCTTTCTTT
TRBJ1-2	16	TRBV6-5	.	.	CASSYVGGIGEGGYTF	TGTGCCAGCAGTTACGTTGGAGGGATCGGGGAAGGAGGCTACACCTTC
TRBJ1-5	18	TRBV6-2/TRBV6-3	.	TRBD1	CASSYEPSGQLSNQPQHF	TGTGCCAGCAGTTACGAACCTTCGGGACAGCTTAGCAATCAGCCCCAGCATTTT
TRBJ2-7	15	TRBV19	.	.	CASSIEGGPAYEQYF	TGTGCCAGTAGTATAGAGGGGGGGCCCGCCTACGAGCAGTACTTC
TRBJ1-1	14	TRBV7-3	.	.	CASSLLGGNTEAFF	TGTGCCAGCAGCTTATTGGGGGGAAACACTGAAGCTTTCTTT
TRBJ1-2	12	TRBV28	.	.	CASSFEVYGYTF	TGTGCCAGCAGTTTTGAGGTCTATGGCTACACCTTC
TRBJ1-4	15	TRBV4-1	.	TRBD1	CASSQLDRVNEKLFF	TGCGCCAGCAGCCAACTGGACAGGGTTAATGAAAAACTGTTTTTT
TRBJ1-6	15	TRBV6-1	.	.	CASSEVGGKNSPLHF	TGTGCCAGCAGTGAAGTGGGGGGTAAAAATTCACCCCTCCACTTT
TRBJ1-1	15	TRBV19	.	TRBD1	CASSTRDRGGTEAFF	TGTGCCAGTAGTACCCGGGACAGGGGGGGGACTGAAGCTTTCTTT
TRBJ1-2	17	TRBV4-3	.	TRBD1	CASSQDGTGGVGDGYTF	TGCGCCAGCAGCCAAGATGGGACAGGGGGCGTTGGTGATGGCTACACCTTC
TRBJ1-5	19	TRBV29-1	few	TRBD1	CSVEGARDRGIYSNQPQHF	TGCAGCGTTGAAGGGGCTCGGGACAGGGGGATCTATAGCAATCAGCCCCAGCATTTT
TRBJ2-1	16	TRBV28	.	TRBD1	CASSSEVQGAYNEQFF	TGTGCCAGCAGTTCGGAGGTACAGGGGGCTTACAATGAGCAGTTCTTC
TRBJ1-1	14	TRBV25-1	.	.	CASSRSGLLSEAFF	TGTGCCAGCAGCCGCTCGGGACTACTATCCGAAGCTTTCTTT
TRBJ1-5	15	TRBV19	.	TRBD1	CASREQGSSNQPQHF	TGTGCCAGTAGGGAACAGGGGAGTAGCAATCAGCCCCAGCATTTT
TRBJ1-1	14	TRBV15	once	TRBD1	CATALGQGFTEAFF	TGTGCCACCGCTCTGGGACAGGGGTTTACTGAAGCTTTCTTT
TRBJ1-2	14	TRBV27	few	.	CASSLRRGNYGYTF	TGTGCCAGCAGTTTACGAAGAGGGAACTATGGCTACACCTTC
TRBJ2-7	16	TRBV5-4	.	TRBD2	CASSLGKGGSPYEQYF	TGTGCCAGCAGCTTGGGTAAGGGCGGGAGCCCCTACGAGCAGTACTTC
TRBJ1-5	13	TRBV6-5	.	TRBD1	CASGQGKNQPQHF	TGTGCCAGCGGACAGGGGAAAAATCAGCCCCAGCATTTT
TRBJ2-7	14	TRBV7-2	.	TRBD2	CASSSGLGGYEQYF	TGTGCCAGCAGCTCGGGACTAGGAGGCTACGAGCAGTACTTC
TRBJ1-2	15	TRBV28	.	.	CASSLPGFLLYGYTF	TGTGCCAGCAGTTTACCAGGGTTTCTGTTATATGGCTACACCTTC
TRBJ2-1	16	TRBV9	.	TRBD2	CASSPRGLAGYNEQFF	TGTGCCAGCAGCCCCCGGGGTCTAGCGGGTTACAATGAGCAGTTCTTC
TRBJ2-2	15	TRBV10-1	.	.	CASSEFGDNTGELFF	TGCGCCAGCAGTGAATTCGGGGATAATACCGGGGAGCTGTTTTTT
TRBJ2-5	17	TRBV5-4	.	TRBD1	CASSFFSGGRFEETQYF	TGTGCCAGCAGCTTTTTCTCAGGGGGTCGATTCGAAGAGACCCAGTACTTC
TRBJ2-7	16	TRBV5-4	few	TRBD2	CASSLGGTSRSYEQYF	TGTGCCAGCAGCTTGGGGGGGACTAGCCGTTCCTACGAGCAGTACTTC
TRBJ1-2	17	TRBV4-3	.	.	CASSLIHGAQGSAGYTF	TGCGCCAGCAGCCTTATCCATGGGGCACAGGGAAGTGCTGGCTACACCTTC
TRBJ2-7	13	TRBV20-1	.	TRBD2	CSASGGGAYEQYF	TGCAGTGCTAGTGGCGGGGGGGCTTACGAGCAGTACTTC
TRBJ1-1	17	TRBV5-8	.	TRBD1	CASSLLFSGTENTEAFF	TGTGCCAGCAGCTTGCTGTTCTCCGGGACAGAAAACACTGAAGCTTTCTTT
TRBJ2-7	13	TRBV19	.	TRBD1	CASSILLGDRQYF	TGTGCCAGTAGTATCCTCTTAGGGGACAGGCAGTACTTC
TRBJ1-6	14	TRBV7-8	.	.	CASRDTSYNSPLHF	TGTGCCAGCAGAGACACCTCCTATAATTCACCCCTCCACTTT
TRBJ2-1	13	TRBV7-3	few	.	CASSLGGDPEQFF	TGTGCCAGCAGCTTAGGCGGGGACCCCGAGCAGTTCTTC
TRBJ2-7	13	TRBV5-1	.	TRBD2	CASSLFLADEQYF	TGCGCCAGCAGCTTGTTTCTAGCGGACGAGCAGTACTTC
TRBJ1-2	13	TRBV28	.	.	CASSSGQGGGYTF	TGTGCCAGCAGTTCTGGGCAGGGCGGCGGCTACACCTTC
TRBJ2-7	14	TRBV28	once	TRBD1	CASSDRVGSYEQYF	TGTGCCAGCAGTGACAGGGTGGGCTCCTACGAGCAGTACTTC
TRBJ1-2	15	TRBV7-2	.	TRBD1	CASSLEQGGGYGYTF	TGTGCCAGCAGCTTAGAACAGGGGGGTGGTTATGGCTACACCTTC
TRBJ1-2	15	TRBV5-4	once	.	CASSLDGEVNYGYTF	TGTGCCAGCAGCTTGGACGGGGAGGTCAACTATGGCTACACCTTC
TRBJ2-1	13	TRBV2	.	.	CAGSTGITLEQFF	TGTGCCGGGTCTACCGGGATTACCCTTGAGCAGTTCTTC
TRBJ1-6	17	TRBV5-6	.	.	CASSLVGAQSYNSPLHF	TGTGCCAGCAGCTTGGTGGGGGCTCAGTCCTATAATTCACCCCTCCACTTT
TRBJ1-4	13	TRBV30	.	.	CAWSGGLIEKLFF	TGTGCCTGGAGTGGGGGGCTTATTGAAAAACTGTTTTTT
TRBJ1-1	15	TRBV9	once	TRBD1	CASSPGGQSNTEAFF	TGTGCCAGCAGCCCAGGGGGACAGTCGAACACTGAAGCTTTCTTT
TRBJ2-7	15	TRBV5-1	.	TRBD1	CASSLLGTGFYEQYF	TGCGCCAGCAGCTTGTTAGGGACAGGGTTCTACGAGCAGTACTTC
TRBJ1-1	16	TRBV11-2	.	.	CASSQFPINRDAEAFF	TGTGCCAGCAGCCAATTCCCAATCAACAGGGACGCTGAAGCTTTCTTT
TRBJ1-3	14	TRBV6-5	.	TRBD1	CASRAGQLGNTIYF	TGTGCCAGCAGGGCGGGACAGCTTGGAAACACCATATATTTT